The entry below gives a single TCR beta chain sequence along with its context. CD45RO-negative cells were positively selected for CCR7, leaving out terminally differentiated effector memory CD45RA+ cells. This entry comes from a study of shared clonotypes between healthy human individuals. The method was immunoSEQ multiplex PCR; TCRdb's version includes in-frame clones alone and lacks a portion of them. Of roughly 850,000 clones listed, approximately 97% are singletons. The germline gives CDR1 MNHEY, CDR2 SVGAGI. With 2 bases removed from V and 0 bases from J, the gap between germline ends came to 5 bases. The CDR3 spans 14 residues.

The rearrangement links TRBV6-5 to TRBJ1-5; no firm D call. This clonotype was obtained from a man aged 25 to 45 in good health. Sequences were obtained from naive CD8+ T cells sorted from blood. The CDR3 sequence: CASSYTASNQPQHF. The CDR3 DNA is TGTGCCAGCAGTTACACGGCTAGCAATCAGCCCCAGCATTTT.